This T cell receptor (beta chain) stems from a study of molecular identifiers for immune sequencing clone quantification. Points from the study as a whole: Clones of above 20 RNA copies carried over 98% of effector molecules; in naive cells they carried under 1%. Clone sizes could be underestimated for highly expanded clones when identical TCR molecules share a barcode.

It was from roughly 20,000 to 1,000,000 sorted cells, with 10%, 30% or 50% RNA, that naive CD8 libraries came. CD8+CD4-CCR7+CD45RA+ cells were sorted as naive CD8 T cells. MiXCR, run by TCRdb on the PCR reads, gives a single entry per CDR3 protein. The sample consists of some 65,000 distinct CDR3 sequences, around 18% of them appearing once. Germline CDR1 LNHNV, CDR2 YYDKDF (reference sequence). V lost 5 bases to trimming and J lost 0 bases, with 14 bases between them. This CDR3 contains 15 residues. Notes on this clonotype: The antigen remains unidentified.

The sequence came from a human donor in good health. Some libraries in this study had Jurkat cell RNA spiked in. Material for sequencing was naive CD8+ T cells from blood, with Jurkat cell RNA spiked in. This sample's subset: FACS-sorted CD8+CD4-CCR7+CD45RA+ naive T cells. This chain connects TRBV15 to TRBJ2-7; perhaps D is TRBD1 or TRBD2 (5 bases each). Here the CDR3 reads CATSVGTESSYEQYF. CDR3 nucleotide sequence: TGTGCCACCAGCGTCGGGACCGAGAGCTCCTACGAGCAGTACTTC.